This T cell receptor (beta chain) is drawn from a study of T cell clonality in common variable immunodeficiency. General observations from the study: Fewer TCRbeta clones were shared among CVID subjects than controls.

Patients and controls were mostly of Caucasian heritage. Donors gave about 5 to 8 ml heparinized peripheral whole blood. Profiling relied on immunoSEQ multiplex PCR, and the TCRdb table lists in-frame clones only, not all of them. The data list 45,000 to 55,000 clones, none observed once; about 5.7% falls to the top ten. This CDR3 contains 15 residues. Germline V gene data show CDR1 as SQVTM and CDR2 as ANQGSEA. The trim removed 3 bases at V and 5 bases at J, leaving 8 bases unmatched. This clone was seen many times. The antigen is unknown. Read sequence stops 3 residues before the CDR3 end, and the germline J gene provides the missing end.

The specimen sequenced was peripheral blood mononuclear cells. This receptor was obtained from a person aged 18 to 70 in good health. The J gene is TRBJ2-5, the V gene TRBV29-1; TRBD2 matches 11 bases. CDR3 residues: CSVDKLLAGEETQYF. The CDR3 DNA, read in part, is TGCAGCGTTGATAAGCTACTAGCGGGAGAGGAGACC.